This T cell receptor (beta chain) came from a study of T cell clonality in common variable immunodeficiency. Findings and limits, study-wide: Repertoire-complication correlations in CVID were limited by patient heterogeneity. Reportedly, TCR beta sequences from common variable immunodeficiency showed fewer deletions and N-nucleotide insertions. Compared with controls, CVID subjects had fewer shared TCRbeta clones.

Repertoires were generated with immunoSEQ multiplex PCR, while TCRdb's copy carries only in-frame clones and drops some. The specimen has more than 35,000 clones, none found just once. The junction had 2 bases not matched to a gene; V was cut back by 6 bases and J by 0 bases. The CDR3 consists of 14 residues. Germline V lookup: CDR1 MGHDK, CDR2 SYGVNS. Regarding this clone: Its antigen is as yet unknown. The observed sequence ends 3 residues before the CDR3 terminus, with the missing tail filled in from the germline J gene.

The sequence was obtained from a person aged 18 to 75 in good health. The sample comprised peripheral blood mononuclear cells. The chain links TRBV25-1 to TRBJ2-1; 7 bases are shared with TRBD1. CDR3 DNA (partial): TGTGCCAGCAGCCGACAGGGCTCCTACAATGAG. It specifies CASSRQGSYNE. In full, the CDR3 reads CASSRQGSYNEQFF.